A few counts support the clone carrying this T cell receptor (beta chain). Its specificity is not known. All patients were untreated before thyroid surgery. This sample is part of a study of metastatic and nonmetastatic thyroid tumors. For the study at large: A comparison of repertoires was made across blood and tumor or nodule tissue from malignant and benign thyroid patients.

General study points: Benign nodules reportedly had significantly lower TCR beta diversity than malignant thyroid tumors in blood and tumor.

V dropped 0 bases and J dropped 0 bases, with 8 bases sitting between them. The CDR3 is 15 amino acids. Per germline, CDR1 MNHNS and CDR2 SASEGT. Per the study methods: Across clinicopathological groups, CDR3 differences served as the basis for building a distant-metastasis classifier for papillary thyroid cancer. Via MiXCR, TCRdb re-called the PCR reads. The authors' filters were not applied to this entry. This sample has under 20,000 clones, with 3.5% to 4.5% found just once. The material sequenced was tumor tissue. The chain recombines TRBV6-1 with TRBJ1-2; D is unresolved. The receptor was derived from a female donor with papillary thyroid cancer or a benign thyroid nodule (not recorded which). Some clones in this sample may be carry-over from other donors' samples. In nucleotides, the CDR3 is TGTGCCAGCAGTGAAGCGGAAGGACCTAACTATGGCTACACCTTC. Protein product: CASSEAEGPNYGYTF.